This T cell receptor (beta chain) comes out of a study of OX40 agonist ivuxolimab in advanced cancers. Across the study: Patients with prior anti-PD-1, anti-PD-L1 or anti-CTLA-4 therapy were eligible; about 41% had some.

A note on this clone: Its matching antigen is unknown.

The table came from immunoSEQ multiplex PCR; TCRdb's copy has only in-frame clones and leaves some out. The sample carries approximately 60,000 clones, roughly 90% recorded once. Overall study results and limits: Compared with CD4+, CD8+ T cells on average had more expanded clones. In the 0.1 to 3.0 mg/kg range, CD4+ and CD8+ blood T cells had expanded clonally by week 6.

Peripheral blood came from all dose cohorts at three timepoints. The CDR3 extends over 15 amino acids. With 4 bases removed from V and 5 bases from J, the gap between germline ends came to 17 bases. Germline V gene sequence: CDR1 SGHRS, CDR2 YFSETQ. The rearrangement joins TRBV5-1 to TRBJ2-3, with D perhaps matching TRBD1 (6 bases). This TCR was sampled from an adult with an advanced solid tumor such as melanoma, head and neck, liver or kidney cancer. The specimen was CD4+ or CD8+ T cells sorted from blood, collected in a trial of the OX40 agonist ivuxolimab. The CDR3 is CASSPYGTPKDTQYF. CDR3 in DNA: TGCGCCAGCAGCCCCTACGGGACACCCAAAGATACGCAGTATTTT. The variable domain in full, with the rest retrieved from reference TRBV5-1 and TRBJ2-3, is KAGVTQTPRYLIKTRGQQVTLSCSPISGHRSVSWYQQTPGQGLQFLFEYFSETQRNKGNFPGRFSGRQFSNSRSEMNVSTLELGDSALYLCASSPYGTPKDTQYFGPGTRLTVL.